Given below is one T cell receptor (beta chain) in context. PCR was performed using 60 Vbeta and 13 Jbeta primers. Clones were sequenced by immunoSEQ multiplex PCR, and TCRdb holds only the in-frame ones, with some missing. The sample consists of approximately 110,000 clones, over 60% of them appearing once. The sample belongs to a study of cytomegalovirus exposure and HLA in healthy donors. The TCR sequence derives from a woman in her late teens or twenties in good health and CMV-seropositive. Sequenced input: PBMCs.

The CDR3 coding sequence is TGTGCCAGCAGCGTAGCAGGACAGGGAACAAACACTGAAGCTTTCTTT. This codes for CASSVAGQGTNTEAFF. The gene calls are TRBV9 and TRBJ1-1; 8 positions agree with TRBD1. Trimming removed 0 bases from V and 2 bases from J; junction bases left unmatched: 6. Per the germline V gene, CDR1 is SGDLS and CDR2 is YYNGEE. The CDR3 spans 16 residues.